The T cell receptor beta chain described here comes from a study of cytomegalovirus exposure and HLA in healthy donors. Clones were sequenced by immunoSEQ multiplex PCR, and TCRdb holds only the in-frame ones, with some missing. This sample carries some 150,000 clones, 88% of them seen once, and the ten largest clones take 2.5% to 3%. The germline gives CDR1 WSHSY, CDR2 SAAADI. The V end was cut by 4 bases, the J end by 0 bases, with 12 bases between. The CDR3 is 15 residues long. The TCR comes from a man between 18 and 29 years old in good health and CMV-seronegative. This chain links TRBV10-2 with TRBJ1-2, with D possibly matching TRBD1 (6 bases). The sample comprised PBMCs. The chain's CDR3 is CASSVPTGTNYGYTF. CDR3 bases: TGCGCCAGCAGTGTGCCGACAGGCACTAACTATGGCTACACCTTC.